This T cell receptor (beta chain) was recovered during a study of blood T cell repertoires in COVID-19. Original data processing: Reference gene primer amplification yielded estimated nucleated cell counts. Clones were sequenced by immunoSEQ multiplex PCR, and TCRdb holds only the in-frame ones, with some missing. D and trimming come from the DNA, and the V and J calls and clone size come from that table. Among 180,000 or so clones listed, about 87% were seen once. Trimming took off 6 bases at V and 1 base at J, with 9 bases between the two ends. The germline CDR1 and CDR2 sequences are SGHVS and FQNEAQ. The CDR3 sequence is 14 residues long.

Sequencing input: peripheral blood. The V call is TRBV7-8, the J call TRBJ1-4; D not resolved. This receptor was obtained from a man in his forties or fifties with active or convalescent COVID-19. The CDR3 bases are TGTGCCAGCAGACTAGGGAGAACTAATGAAAAACTGTTTTTT. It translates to CASRLGRTNEKLFF.